These 19 T cell receptor beta chains were sequenced from one sample in a study of blood T cell repertoires in COVID-19. Method: immunoSEQ multiplex PCR; TCRdb's copy keeps in-frame clones and lacks some. This sample has a few hundred thousand clones, with around 84% found just once. Material: peripheral blood. The receptors were gathered from a young man with active or convalescent COVID-19.

V usage is TRBV7-2 and J usage is TRBJ2-1, with unresolved D. This CDR3 spans 13 amino acids. The germline V gene has CDR1 SGHTA and CDR2 FQGNSA. V gave up 2 bases and J gave up 6 bases, with 8 bases separating them. Here the CDR3 DNA reads TGTGCCAGCAGCTTACGACTCTCCAATGAGCAGTTCTTC. Protein: CASSLRLSNEQFF.

The rearrangement joins TRBV6-5 to TRBJ1-3; no firm D call. Trimming shortened V by 11 bases and J by 6 bases, and 17 bases separated the two germline ends. Germline assignment: CDR1 MNHEY and CDR2 SVGAGI. CDR3 size: 13 residues. CDR3 DNA: TGTGCCTCGCAACGGGGTTCAGAAAACACCATATATTTT. As protein: CASQRGSENTIYF.

CDR3 sequence (DNA): TGTGCCTGGAGAAGGGACAGTACCTATGGCTACACCTTC. Its translation: CAWRRDSTYGYTF. The V and J genes are TRBV30 and TRBJ1-2; 7 nucleotides agree with TRBD1. Losses at the gene ends were 3 bases for V and 4 bases for J; bases not matched to a gene: 5. The CDR3 contains 13 residues. From germline, CDR1 is GTSNPN and CDR2 SVGIG (reference sequence).

V usage is TRBV6-5 and J usage is TRBJ2-1; 16 bases fit TRBD2. The ends lost 0 bases at V and 10 bases at J; junction bases unmatched: 3. CDR1 is MNHEY and CDR2 is SVGAGI in the germline V gene. The CDR3 length is 16 residues. The DNA of the CDR3 is TGTGCCAGCAGTTACTCGGGACTAGCGGGAGGGGGGGAGCAGTTCTTC. Protein product: CASSYSGLAGGGEQFF.

V and J are TRBV10-3 and TRBJ2-7, with D perhaps matching TRBD1 (6 bases). Per the germline V gene, CDR1 is ENHRY and CDR2 is SYGVKD. Trimming removed 3 bases from V and 5 bases from J, with 11 bases in between. This CDR3 region has 13 residues. Written as DNA, the CDR3 is TGTGCCATCAGTGATGACAGGCCTCACGAGCAGTACTTC. It is translated as CAISDDRPHEQYF.

The chain uses TRBV21-1 and TRBJ2-7; no DNA check was done on the table's D call, TRBD2. TRBV21-1 is recorded as a pseudogene. This CDR3 is built from 18 residues. In DNA form, the CDR3 reads TGTGCCAGCAGCAAAGTTGGGATGACTAGCGGGGGGGCATACGAGCAGTACTTC. Translating gives CASSKVGMTSGGAYEQYF.

This chain uses TRBV6-5 with TRBJ2-1; D is undetermined. Trimming stripped 2 bases from V and 6 bases from J, with 8 bases between. CDR3 length equals 13 residues. The germline V gene encodes CDR1 MNHEY and CDR2 SVGAGI. The CDR3 here is CASSYLESNEQFF. CDR3 coding DNA: TGTGCCAGCAGTTACCTCGAGAGCAATGAGCAGTTCTTC.

The genes are TRBV19 and TRBJ2-1; 9 bases agree with TRBD2. This CDR3 has 15 amino acids. V gave up 6 bases and J gave up 7 bases; unmatched junction bases: 10. The germline gives CDR1 LNHDA, CDR2 SQIVND (reference sequence). CDR3 DNA: TGTGCCAGTAGCACCGGGCTAGCGGGATATAATGAGCAGTTCTTC. Protein product: CASSTGLAGYNEQFF.

The chain uses TRBV4-3 and TRBJ1-2, with D possibly TRBD1 on 5 matching bases. CDR3 size: 17 residues. Germline V gives CDR1 LGHNA, CDR2 YSLEER. V was clipped by 1 base and J by 4 bases, with 19 bases between them. The CDR3 bases are TGCGCCAGCAGCCAAGTCCTAATCATAACAGGTGGCTATGGCTACACCTTC. This translates into CASSQVLIITGGYGYTF.

The chain couples TRBV6-5 to TRBJ1-5; 8 bases map to TRBD1. The CDR3 is 14 residues long. Germline CDR1 MNHEY, CDR2 SVGAGI. V lost 6 bases to trimming and J lost 5 bases; unmatched junction nucleotides: 6. CDR3 DNA: TGTGCCAGCAGCGCCGGGACAGGAGATCAGCCCCAGCATTTT. It specifies CASSAGTGDQPQHF.

This clone was found once. The chain links TRBV4-1 to TRBJ2-3, with 8 bases aligning to TRBD2. V trimming: 4 bases; J trimming: 5 bases; junction bases outside the gene matches: 8. This CDR3 spans 15 amino acids. From germline, CDR1 is MGHRA and CDR2 YSYEKL. CDR3 bases: TGCGCCAGCAGCCCTACCCCGGGGGGGGAAGATACGCAGTATTTT. As protein: CASSPTPGGEDTQYF.

The chain uses TRBV28 and TRBJ2-4, with 10 bases that match TRBD1. This CDR3 region has 16 residues. Looked up from germline, CDR1 is MDHEN and CDR2 is SYDVKM. V gave up 3 bases and J gave up 3 bases; unmatched junction bases: 5. The CDR3 DNA reads TGTGCCAGCAGTTTCCCGACAGGGGGCAGCAAAAACATTCAGTACTTC. Protein: CASSFPTGGSKNIQYF.

This clone was counted a single time. This chain links TRBV30 with TRBJ2-2; TRBD1 is a possible D gene (6 bases). Per the germline V gene, CDR1 is GTSNPN and CDR2 is SVGIG (reference sequence). This CDR3 has 14 amino acids. The V gene lost 2 bases and the J gene lost 5 bases, with 12 bases spanning the gap. CDR3 DNA sequence: TGTGCCTGGAGTCGGGGTCAGGGGACCGGGGAGCTGTTTTTT. Translation: CAWSRGQGTGELFF.

The rearrangement joins TRBV7-9 to TRBJ2-3; 9 nucleotides agree with TRBD2. The V gene's germline CDR1 is SEHNR and CDR2 FQNEAQ (reference sequence). This CDR3 contains 16 residues. V gave up 1 base and J gave up 4 bases; unmatched junction bases: 6. CDR3 protein: CASSLGLAGGPDTQYF. The CDR3 DNA reads TGTGCCAGCAGCTTAGGTTTGGCGGGGGGGCCAGATACGCAGTATTTT.

The chain carries TRBV30 and TRBJ1-4; 7 bases are shared with TRBD1. The CDR3 contains 14 residues. V was pared by 6 bases and J by 5 bases, with 9 bases of the junction left unmatched. Germline-derived CDR1 and CDR2 are GTSNPN and SVGIG (reference sequence). The CDR3 DNA reads as TGTGCCTGCCACAACAGGGGACCAAATGAAAAACTGTTTTTT. As protein: CACHNRGPNEKLFF.

The V gene is TRBV18, the J gene TRBJ2-7, with 7 bases fitting TRBD1. The CDR3 is 16 residues long. Germline values: CDR1 KGHSH, CDR2 LQKENI. Trimming at V came to 6 bases and at J to 2 bases, leaving 13 bases not matched to a gene. The CDR3 DNA follows: TGTGCCAGCTCCCCCGAACGTCTGACAGGGACCTACGAGCAGTACTTC. Its protein is CASSPERLTGTYEQYF.

The J gene is TRBJ2-1, the V gene TRBV27, with 8 bases aligning to TRBD2. Per the germline V gene, CDR1 is MNHEY and CDR2 is SMNVEV (reference sequence). The CDR3 length is 17 residues. The trim removed 6 bases at V and 1 base at J, leaving 11 bases unmatched. CDR3 sequence reads: CASSPRGSGASYNEQFF. The CDR3 nucleotides read TGTGCCAGCAGCCCCCGAGGTAGCGGGGCTTCCTACAATGAGCAGTTCTTC.

The chain has TRBV9 and TRBJ1-6; D uncertain. The CDR3 runs 15 residues. The germline V gene has CDR1 SGDLS and CDR2 YYNGEE. The V gene lost 4 bases and the J gene lost 7 bases, with 15 bases spanning the gap. Written as DNA, the CDR3 is TGTGCCAGCAGCCGAATCGGGGTACCGAATTCACCCCTCCACTTT. This codes for CASSRIGVPNSPLHF. The whole variable domain, filled in from reference TRBV9 and TRBJ1-6, reads DSGVTQTPKHLITATGQRVTLRCSPRSGDLSVYWYQQSLDQGLQFLIQYYNGEERAKGNILERFSAQQFPDLHSELNLSSLELGDSALYFCASSRIGVPNSPLHFGNGTRLTVT.

V is TRBV7-2 and J is TRBJ1-4, with 8 bases fitting TRBD1. The V segment lost 5 bases and the J segment 13 bases; nucleotides outside the gene matches: 6. The CDR3 loop spans 12 amino acids. Germline V gene sequence: CDR1 SGHTA, CDR2 FQGNSA. CDR3 loop: CASSVGQGALFF. The CDR3 nucleotides read TGTGCCAGCAGCGTTGGACAGGGAGCACTGTTTTTT.